This T cell receptor (beta chain) originates from a study of T cells in Graves' hyperthyroidism and ophthalmopathy. The study's findings and limits: Ophthalmopathy and stable hyperthyroidism were separated by a 13 V-J model. Blood shared most expanded thyroid clonotypes above 0.001. Ophthalmopathy, which appeared later, was predicted by the model a median around 6.9 months before onset.

This clonotype has ten or more counts. The antigen remains unidentified. Trimming removed 0 bases at V and 4 bases at J, with 13 bases between. The CDR3 loop spans 15 amino acids. The V gene's germline CDR1 is MNHNS and CDR2 SASEGT. RNA transcripts gave rise to amplified TCR beta CDR3 regions. First-round RT-PCR with HTBI primers amplified the TCR CDR3 region. TCRdb itself ran the multiplex PCR reads through MiXCR, one entry per CDR3 protein. The data show hundreds of thousands of distinct CDR3 sequences, less than 15% seen once. Investigators excluded patients with uncontrolled infection, other autoimmune disease, pregnancy or lactation.

The chain carries TRBV6-1 and TRBJ2-7; D is uncertain. Source material: blood. The TCR sequence derives from a young woman with Graves' hyperthyroidism. CDR3 amino acids: CASSEAGWRGYEQYF. CDR3 sequence (DNA): TGTGCCAGCAGTGAAGCGGGTTGGCGAGGTTACGAGCAGTACTTC.